These 18 T cell receptor beta chains were sequenced from one sample in a study of T cell responses to AZD1222 COVID-19 vaccine. Repertoires were generated with immunoSEQ multiplex PCR, while TCRdb's copy carries only in-frame clones and drops some. This sample has tens of thousands of clones; 90% occur once, and the top ten carry about 36%. Sequenced here: peripheral blood, sampled 28 days after the second AZD1222 dose. The receptors here all came from an adult who received the AZD1222 COVID-19 vaccine.

The chain carries TRBV10-3 and TRBJ2-4; no firm D call. Trimming pared 2 bases from V and 8 bases from J, leaving 13 bases between. Germline V gives CDR1 ENHRY, CDR2 SYGVKD. CDR3 length: 14 amino acids. The DNA of the CDR3 is TGTGCCATCAGTGAGGGGTACGGTCGGGACATTCAGTACTTC. This sequence encodes CAISEGYGRDIQYF.

This chain links TRBV5-4 with TRBJ2-1; D is perhaps TRBD2 (6 bases). The CDR3 consists of 13 residues. Trimming cost V 4 bases and J 5 bases, with 10 bases left between them. Germline V lookup: CDR1 SGHNT, CDR2 YYREEE (reference sequence). CDR3 nucleotide sequence: TGTGCCAGCAGCATGACTAGAGACAATGAGCAGTTCTTC. Its protein product is CASSMTRDNEQFF. Full variable domain (missing parts from reference TRBV5-4 and TRBJ2-1): ETGVTQSPTHLIKTRGQQVTLRCSSQSGHNTVSWYQQALGQGPQFIFQYYREEENGRGNFPPRFSGLQFPNYSSELNVNALELDDSALYLCASSMTRDNEQFFGPGTRLTVL.

The chain uses TRBV6-5 and TRBJ1-2; possibly TRBD1 for D (6 bases). The CDR3 is 15 residues long. Trimming pared 6 bases from V and 4 bases from J, leaving 18 bases between. Germline loops: CDR1 MNHEY, CDR2 SVGAGI. In DNA form, the CDR3 reads TGTGCCAGCAGCACCGGGACAAGGCCCCTCTATGGCTACACCTTC. It yields the protein CASSTGTRPLYGYTF.

The chain is built from TRBV7-2 and TRBJ1-5; the D is unclear. CDR3 length: 16 amino acids. Germline V CDR1 and CDR2: SGHTA, FQGNSA. V lost 1 base, J lost 1 base, and 11 bases lay in between. The CDR3, as DNA: TGTGCCAGCAGCTTAGTAGCCGGGCTGAGCAATCAGCCCCAGCATTTT. Translation: CASSLVAGLSNQPQHF.

The rearrangement links TRBV2 to TRBJ1-4; D ambiguous. V lost 8 bases, J lost 1 base, and 8 bases lay in between. Germline CDR1 SNHLY, CDR2 FYNNEI. The CDR3 runs 13 residues. CDR3 DNA: TGTGCCAGCTGCTTCGGAACTAATGAAAAACTGTTTTTT. Protein: CASCFGTNEKLFF. Supplemented by reference TRBV2 and TRBJ1-4, the full variable domain reads EPEVTQTPSHQVTQMGQEVILRCVPISNHLYFYWYRQILGQKVEFLVSFYNNEISEKSEIFDDQFSVERPDGSNFTLKIRSTKLEDSAMYFCASCFGTNEKLFFGSGTQLSVL.

DNA for the CDR3: TGTGCCAGCAGCTTAGAGGAGGGGTTCTCTGGAAACACCATATATTTT. Translated: CASSLEEGFSGNTIYF. The V call is TRBV7-9, the J call TRBJ1-3; D possibly corresponds to TRBD1 (5 bases). Germline-derived CDR1 and CDR2 are SEHNR and FQNEAQ (reference sequence). Deletions cut 1 base from V and 0 bases from J, with 10 bases between. This CDR3 is 16 amino acids long. Full variable domain (missing parts from reference TRBV7-9 and TRBJ1-3): DTGVSQNPRHKITKRGQNVTFRCDPISEHNRLYWYRQTLGQGPEFLTYFQNEAQLEKSRLLSDRFSAERPKGSFSTLEIQRTEQGDSAMYLCASSLEEGFSGNTIYFGEGSWLTVV.

This clone was seen once. J is TRBJ1-2 and V is TRBV5-1; D may be TRBD1 (5 bases). CDR3 size: 17 residues. Trimming shortened V by 5 bases and J by 0 bases, and 20 bases separated the two germline ends. Germline-derived CDR1 and CDR2 are SGHRS and YFSETQ. The CDR3 DNA reads TGCGCCAGCAGGATACAAACAGGACACCCAGCTAACTATGGCTACACCTTC. Encoded protein: CASRIQTGHPANYGYTF.

The chain recombines TRBV7-9 with TRBJ1-3; D ambiguous. This CDR3 is built from 16 residues. With 0 bases removed from V and 0 bases from J, the gap between germline ends came to 9 bases. The germline gives CDR1 SEHNR, CDR2 FQNEAQ (reference sequence). CDR3 bases: TGTGCCAGCAGCTTAGCGGGCAGTTACTCTGGAAACACCATATATTTT. Residues: CASSLAGSYSGNTIYF.

V usage is TRBV6-2 or TRBV6-3 and J usage is TRBJ2-3; 13 bases fit TRBD2. Germline lookup yields CDR1 MNHEY and CDR2 SVGEGT. The V gene end was trimmed by 2 bases and the J gene end by 4 bases; junction bases not matched to a gene: 12. CDR3 size: 19 residues. CDR3: CASSYPPTSGGLGADTQYF. The DNA of the CDR3 is TGTGCCAGCAGTTACCCCCCGACTAGCGGGGGGCTCGGGGCAGATACGCAGTATTTT.

The V gene is TRBV5-8, the J gene TRBJ1-1; possibly TRBD1 for D (6 bases). V lost 0 bases and J lost 0, with 18 bases in between. CDR3 length equals 18 residues. The germline CDR1 and CDR2 sequences are SGHTS and YDEGEE. The CDR3 DNA reads TGTGCCAGCAGCTTGGTCCAGGGTTTGGGGGCTATGAACACTGAAGCTTTCTTT. The encoded protein is CASSLVQGLGAMNTEAFF.

The rearrangement joins TRBV7-9 to TRBJ2-1, with 9 nucleotides matching TRBD1. The CDR3 loop spans 11 amino acids. Trimming took 6 bases from V and 16 from J; bases not matched to a gene: 7. Germline CDR1 is SEHNR and CDR2 is FQNEAQ (reference sequence). The DNA of the CDR3 is TGTGCCAGCAGTGGGGACAGGGAGTTATTCTTC. Protein sequence: CASSGDRELFF.

A remark on this clone: At one end, the junction sequence differs from germline, possibly due to a read error. The chain joins TRBV19 to TRBJ1-5; D gene uncertain. The CDR3 totals 12 residues. In germline, CDR1 is LNHDA, CDR2 SQIVND (reference sequence). CDR3 DNA sequence: TGTGCCAGTAGTCTAGAGGAGCAGCCCCAGCATTTT. As protein: CASSLEEQPQHF.

The V and J genes are TRBV19 and TRBJ1-1, with D perhaps matching TRBD1 (6 bases). From germline, CDR1 is LNHDA and CDR2 SQIVND (reference sequence). Trimming took off 9 bases at V and 4 bases at J, with 18 bases between the two ends. The CDR3 is 14 residues long. CDR3: CASGEQGGGTEAFF. In nucleotides, the CDR3 is TGTGCCAGCGGCGAACAGGGAGGAGGCACTGAAGCTTTCTTT.

The chain combines TRBV5-6 with TRBJ2-7; D not certain. The CDR3 is made up of 14 amino acids. V was clipped by 0 bases and J by 7 bases, with 14 bases between them. The germline CDR1 and CDR2 sequences are SGHDT and YYEEEE. The CDR3 loop reads CASSLGAAPLEQYF. The CDR3 DNA is TGTGCCAGCAGCTTGGGGGCAGCCCCCCTGGAGCAGTACTTC.

In this sample, this clone turned up once. The gene calls are TRBV5-1 and TRBJ1-2; 9 nucleotides line up with TRBD1. The length of the CDR3 is 16 residues. Trimming removed 4 bases from V and 1 base from J; junction bases left unmatched: 8. Germline loops: CDR1 SGHRS, CDR2 YFSETQ. The CDR3: CASSLSGDRVNYGYTF. In DNA, the CDR3 is TGCGCCAGCAGCCTTTCGGGGGACAGGGTTAACTATGGCTACACCTTC.

The chain carries TRBV2 and TRBJ1-1; the D is unclear. CDR3 length: 10 amino acids. Germline loops: CDR1 SNHLY, CDR2 FYNNEI. Trimming cost V 8 bases and J 3 bases, with 4 bases left between them. CDR3 amino acids: CASGYTEAFF. CDR3 bases: TGTGCCAGCGGGTACACTGAAGCTTTCTTT.

This chain joins TRBV11-2 and TRBJ2-5, with no clear D. Germline values: CDR1 SGHAT, CDR2 FQNNGV. V was pared by 4 bases and J by 3 bases, with 12 bases between. This CDR3 has 14 residues. The CDR3 sequence: CASSYDWTKETQYF. The CDR3 nucleotides read TGTGCCAGCAGCTACGACTGGACCAAAGAGACCCAGTACTTC.

The gene calls are TRBV12-5 and TRBJ1-4, with 7 positions matching TRBD1. Trimming at V came to 5 bases and at J to 7 bases, leaving 13 bases not matched to a gene. The CDR3 is 16 amino acids. The germline CDR1 and CDR2 sequences are LGHNT and FRNRAP. This CDR3 reads CASGAGGTTGFEKLFF. The DNA of the CDR3 is TGTGCTAGTGGTGCAGGAGGAACGACAGGGTTTGAAAAACTGTTTTTT.